Listed here is a single TCR beta chain. This CDR3 is built from 16 residues. J gave up 4 bases and V 4 bases, and 7 bases lay outside the gene matches. Per the germline V gene, CDR1 is MGHRA and CDR2 is YSYEKL. These data are taken from a study of blood T cell repertoires in COVID-19. About the research overall: Sites in the United States, Italy and Spain provided acute and convalescent COVID-19 samples. From T cells, B-cell-depleted T cells, or PBMCs came the material, which was cDNA or gDNA.

Sequencing was performed with immunoSEQ multiplex PCR; in TCRdb, only in-frame clones are kept and a portion is missing. The repertoire holds fewer than 85,000 clones, with about 86% as singletons. This chain links TRBV4-1 with TRBJ2-5; 12 bases agree with TRBD1. The source of this sequence is a human donor in a cohort sampled during active COVID-19. Sequenced sample: peripheral blood. The CDR3 spells CASSRDRDRGPETQYF. CDR3 DNA sequence: TGCGCCAGCAGCCGCGACCGGGACAGGGGGCCAGAGACCCAGTACTTC.